This T cell receptor beta chain comes out of a study of blood T cells in healthy people across ages. Study-level findings and limits: Estimated diversity, derived from one million T cells, was regarded as an underestimate.

Note on this clonotype: Its antigen is not known.

Each individual donor underwent a draw of roughly 10 milliliters of peripheral blood. V dropped 6 bases and J dropped 2 bases, with 13 bases sitting between them. The CDR3 loop spans 14 amino acids. CDR1 and CDR2 (germline): SGHRS, YFSETQ. Primers used in a second PCR of about 7 to 12 cycles were a sample-barcoded 5' primer and a J-beta primer mix. Unique molecular identifiers of 12 random nucleotides labeled each cDNA. All samples gave at least 3 million CDR3-containing paired-end reads. TCRdb itself ran the 5' RACE reads through MiXCR, one entry per CDR3 protein. In the table there are around 1,600,000 distinct CDR3 sequences, 40% to 45% of which are singletons.

The chain combines TRBV5-1 with TRBJ2-3; D not resolved. Source material: blood. The receptor was derived from a woman between 18 and 30 years old in good health. This chain's CDR3 is CASNNAEPTDTQYF. The DNA for the CDR3 is TGCGCCAGCAATAATGCGGAGCCCACAGATACGCAGTATTTT.